This T cell receptor (beta chain) was recovered during a study of blood T cell repertoires in COVID-19. The overall study: Samples of COVID-19 (acute and convalescent) were obtained from the United States, Italy and Spain.

As originally analysed: Amplification of reference gene primers provided the estimated nucleated cell counts. Sequenced by immunoSEQ multiplex PCR; TCRdb stores in-frame clones only, minus some. From that table come the V and J calls and clone size; the DNA was used to work out D and trimming. In the table there are 65,000 to 90,000 clones, around 89% of which are singletons. The TCR sequence derives from a woman aged 80 or older with acute or convalescent COVID-19. Source material: peripheral blood.

CDR3 bases: TGTGCCAGCAGCTTAGATGGGAGCGGGAACTACGAGCAGTACTTC. Translated, it gives CASSLDGSGNYEQYF. V gene TRBV7-2 combines with J gene TRBJ2-7, with 7 bases identical to TRBD2. This CDR3 spans 15 amino acids. Germline CDR1 is SGHTA and CDR2 is FQGNSA. J was trimmed by 3 bases and V by 1 base; bases with no gene match: 6. The full variable domain, with the rest looked up from reference TRBV7-2 and TRBJ2-7, is GAGVSQSPSNKVTEKGKDVELRCDPISGHTALYWYRQSLGQGLEFLIYFQGNSAPDKSGLPSDRFSAERTGGSVSTLTIQRTQQEDSAVYLCASSLDGSGNYEQYFGPGTRLTVT.